This T cell receptor beta chain stems from a study of regulatory T cells in long-lasting Graves disease. Worth noting for this clonotype: Its target is not known.

Time point reported: persistent/refractory GD, antithyroid drugs over 5 years with positive TRAb. Isolated PBMC RNA provided the starting material for the TCR library. Through Arm-PCR of CDR3 regions and iRepertoire HTBI primers, TCR beta libraries were built. Per the original methods: Among the samples, under 70 TRBV and some 15 TRBJ segments were identified. TCRdb fed the multiplex PCR reads into MiXCR, producing one record per CDR3 protein. The V and J calls shown here were made by TCRdb, not taken from the authors' results. Seen here are 360,000 or so distinct CDR3 sequences, roughly 25% observed once, and the top ten hold approximately 30%. Study results and caveats: With persistent disease, TRBV28, TRBJ1-2 and TRBJ2-5 were the favored segments.

Germline CDR1 and CDR2: DFQATT and SNEGSKA (reference sequence). The V end lost 6 bases, the J end lost 4 bases, and 10 bases lay between the germline ends. The CDR3 length is 13 residues. The source was peripheral blood mononuclear cells (PBMCs), collected when the disease was refractory, from a patient treated with antithyroid drugs. The receptor's source is a woman between 40 and 50 years old with Graves disease. This chain joins TRBV20-1 and TRBJ1-6; D may be TRBD1 (5 bases). The CDR3 here is CSALGVYNSPLHF. CDR3 nucleotide sequence: TGCAGTGCCTTGGGGGTTTATAATTCACCCCTCCACTTT.